This T cell receptor beta chain was sequenced during a study of cytomegalovirus exposure and HLA in healthy donors. Study-level findings and limits: Some public TCRs appeared in many individuals, while most sequences were rare. About 180 TCR beta chains were listed as cytomegalovirus-associated. The classifier, whose performance was assessed in both the original and validation cohorts, reportedly diagnosed cytomegalovirus status with high specificity and sensitivity.

Trimming shortened V by 8 bases and J by 2 bases, and 13 bases separated the two germline ends. Looked up from germline, CDR1 is MGHDK and CDR2 is SYGVNS. This CDR3 comprises 15 residues. This clone was observed a single time. Its antigen is currently unknown. This table comes from immunoSEQ multiplex PCR, and its TCRdb copy is limited to in-frame clones, with some not included. This table holds roughly 75,000 clones, 70% to 90% found once. The receptor's source is a man aged 25 to 45 in good health and CMV-seronegative. Sample: PBMCs. The rearrangement links TRBV25-1 to TRBJ2-6; perhaps TRBD2 as D (7 bases). This CDR3 is CASGGAGAGANVLTF. In DNA form, the CDR3 reads TGTGCCAGCGGGGGGGCCGGGGCTGGGGCCAACGTCCTGACTTTC.